Listed below are T cell receptor beta chains from one sample, sequenced in a study of blood T cell repertoires in COVID-19. Profiling relied on immunoSEQ multiplex PCR, and the TCRdb table lists in-frame clones only, not all of them. The data show 130,000 to 150,000 clones, around 87% seen once. Material: PBMCs or T cells enriched from blood (not recorded which). The receptors were sampled from a man between 60 and 75 years old who had recovered from COVID-19. The CDR3 runs from the conserved cysteine through the conserved F or W. A D gene is named only where the DNA matches it firmly.

>TRBV19|NA|TRBJ2-2
CASSLPGGASGELFF
>TRBV6-5|TRBD2|TRBJ2-1
CASSLTSGGAWEQFF
>TRBV30|NA|TRBJ1-5
CAWSVTGFQPQHF
>TRBV7-9|NA|TRBJ1-5
CASSLANRPSGNQPQHF
>TRBV11-3|TRBD1|TRBJ1-3
CASSLGTGSGNTIYF
>TRBV28|NA|TRBJ1-5
CASTTGLRTTGRNQPQHF
>TRBV27|NA|TRBJ2-6
CASSPLAAEGANVLTF
>TRBV5-4|NA|TRBJ2-7
CASSLGPAGSVDYEQYF
>TRBV9|TRBD1|TRBJ1-2
CASSVAPGQGSYGYTF
>TRBV5-1|TRBD1|TRBJ2-1
CASSLEGTGFNEQFF
>TRBV15|NA|TRBJ2-7
CATSRVGGRSEQYF
>TRBV28|NA|TRBJ1-2
CASSRTGTTNYGYTF
>TRBV5-1|TRBD2|TRBJ2-4
CASSVSGGGDIQYF
>TRBV7-9|NA|TRBJ2-3
CASSQATDTQYF
>TRBV6-1|NA|TRBJ1-1
CASSEAGRETEAFF
>TRBV13|NA|TRBJ1-6
CASSLTAYNSPLHF
>TRBV4-1|NA|TRBJ2-7
CASSQYSTGTYEQYF
>TRBV5-1|NA|TRBJ1-3
CASSLAPNGDGNTIYF
>TRBV5-4|TRBD2|TRBJ2-1
CASSLSSWDYEQFF
>TRBV28|TRBD2|TRBJ2-2
CATPRLAGNTNTGELFF
>TRBV30|NA|TRBJ2-7
CAWKRTYEQYF
>TRBV5-6|NA|TRBJ1-3
CASSSHLAGNTIYF
>TRBV30|TRBD2|TRBJ2-6
CAWMGGGGANVLTF
>TRBV18|TRBD1|TRBJ1-1
CASSPVSHGQGKNTEAFF
>TRBV28|NA|TRBJ2-3
CASSSGRLNTQYF
>TRBV2|NA|TRBJ2-1
CASRGPLVYNEQFF
>TRBV19|TRBD1|TRBJ1-5
CASSTGQGAIGQPQHF
>TRBV5-5|TRBD2|TRBJ2-7
CASSSQAGGFRVQYF
>TRBV9|TRBD1|TRBJ1-4
CASSARGQTNEKLFF
>TRBV6-6|TRBD1|TRBJ1-6
CASSAGTGESPLHF
>TRBV11-2|NA|TRBJ1-5
CASSPGHSNQPQHF
>TRBV7-9|NA|TRBJ2-7
CASSLGDKYYEQYF
>TRBV30|NA|TRBJ1-2
CAWLEAEGYTF
>TRBV18|NA|TRBJ2-7
CASSPPDSYEQYF
>TRBV29-1|NA|TRBJ2-3
CSVEAGTDTQYF
>TRBV28|NA|TRBJ2-1
CASSPLSGVRFF
>TRBV12-3/TRBV12-4|NA|TRBJ2-5
CASSLLAGETQYF
>TRBV7-3|TRBD1|TRBJ2-1
CASSSRGQGRNEQFF
>TRBV14|NA|TRBJ1-2
CASSQDSWHGYTF
>TRBV30|NA|TRBJ1-2
CAWREMGGYTF
>TRBV28|NA|TRBJ1-2
CASSHDYYGYTF
>TRBV5-1|NA|TRBJ2-7
CASSLDGGAKEQYF